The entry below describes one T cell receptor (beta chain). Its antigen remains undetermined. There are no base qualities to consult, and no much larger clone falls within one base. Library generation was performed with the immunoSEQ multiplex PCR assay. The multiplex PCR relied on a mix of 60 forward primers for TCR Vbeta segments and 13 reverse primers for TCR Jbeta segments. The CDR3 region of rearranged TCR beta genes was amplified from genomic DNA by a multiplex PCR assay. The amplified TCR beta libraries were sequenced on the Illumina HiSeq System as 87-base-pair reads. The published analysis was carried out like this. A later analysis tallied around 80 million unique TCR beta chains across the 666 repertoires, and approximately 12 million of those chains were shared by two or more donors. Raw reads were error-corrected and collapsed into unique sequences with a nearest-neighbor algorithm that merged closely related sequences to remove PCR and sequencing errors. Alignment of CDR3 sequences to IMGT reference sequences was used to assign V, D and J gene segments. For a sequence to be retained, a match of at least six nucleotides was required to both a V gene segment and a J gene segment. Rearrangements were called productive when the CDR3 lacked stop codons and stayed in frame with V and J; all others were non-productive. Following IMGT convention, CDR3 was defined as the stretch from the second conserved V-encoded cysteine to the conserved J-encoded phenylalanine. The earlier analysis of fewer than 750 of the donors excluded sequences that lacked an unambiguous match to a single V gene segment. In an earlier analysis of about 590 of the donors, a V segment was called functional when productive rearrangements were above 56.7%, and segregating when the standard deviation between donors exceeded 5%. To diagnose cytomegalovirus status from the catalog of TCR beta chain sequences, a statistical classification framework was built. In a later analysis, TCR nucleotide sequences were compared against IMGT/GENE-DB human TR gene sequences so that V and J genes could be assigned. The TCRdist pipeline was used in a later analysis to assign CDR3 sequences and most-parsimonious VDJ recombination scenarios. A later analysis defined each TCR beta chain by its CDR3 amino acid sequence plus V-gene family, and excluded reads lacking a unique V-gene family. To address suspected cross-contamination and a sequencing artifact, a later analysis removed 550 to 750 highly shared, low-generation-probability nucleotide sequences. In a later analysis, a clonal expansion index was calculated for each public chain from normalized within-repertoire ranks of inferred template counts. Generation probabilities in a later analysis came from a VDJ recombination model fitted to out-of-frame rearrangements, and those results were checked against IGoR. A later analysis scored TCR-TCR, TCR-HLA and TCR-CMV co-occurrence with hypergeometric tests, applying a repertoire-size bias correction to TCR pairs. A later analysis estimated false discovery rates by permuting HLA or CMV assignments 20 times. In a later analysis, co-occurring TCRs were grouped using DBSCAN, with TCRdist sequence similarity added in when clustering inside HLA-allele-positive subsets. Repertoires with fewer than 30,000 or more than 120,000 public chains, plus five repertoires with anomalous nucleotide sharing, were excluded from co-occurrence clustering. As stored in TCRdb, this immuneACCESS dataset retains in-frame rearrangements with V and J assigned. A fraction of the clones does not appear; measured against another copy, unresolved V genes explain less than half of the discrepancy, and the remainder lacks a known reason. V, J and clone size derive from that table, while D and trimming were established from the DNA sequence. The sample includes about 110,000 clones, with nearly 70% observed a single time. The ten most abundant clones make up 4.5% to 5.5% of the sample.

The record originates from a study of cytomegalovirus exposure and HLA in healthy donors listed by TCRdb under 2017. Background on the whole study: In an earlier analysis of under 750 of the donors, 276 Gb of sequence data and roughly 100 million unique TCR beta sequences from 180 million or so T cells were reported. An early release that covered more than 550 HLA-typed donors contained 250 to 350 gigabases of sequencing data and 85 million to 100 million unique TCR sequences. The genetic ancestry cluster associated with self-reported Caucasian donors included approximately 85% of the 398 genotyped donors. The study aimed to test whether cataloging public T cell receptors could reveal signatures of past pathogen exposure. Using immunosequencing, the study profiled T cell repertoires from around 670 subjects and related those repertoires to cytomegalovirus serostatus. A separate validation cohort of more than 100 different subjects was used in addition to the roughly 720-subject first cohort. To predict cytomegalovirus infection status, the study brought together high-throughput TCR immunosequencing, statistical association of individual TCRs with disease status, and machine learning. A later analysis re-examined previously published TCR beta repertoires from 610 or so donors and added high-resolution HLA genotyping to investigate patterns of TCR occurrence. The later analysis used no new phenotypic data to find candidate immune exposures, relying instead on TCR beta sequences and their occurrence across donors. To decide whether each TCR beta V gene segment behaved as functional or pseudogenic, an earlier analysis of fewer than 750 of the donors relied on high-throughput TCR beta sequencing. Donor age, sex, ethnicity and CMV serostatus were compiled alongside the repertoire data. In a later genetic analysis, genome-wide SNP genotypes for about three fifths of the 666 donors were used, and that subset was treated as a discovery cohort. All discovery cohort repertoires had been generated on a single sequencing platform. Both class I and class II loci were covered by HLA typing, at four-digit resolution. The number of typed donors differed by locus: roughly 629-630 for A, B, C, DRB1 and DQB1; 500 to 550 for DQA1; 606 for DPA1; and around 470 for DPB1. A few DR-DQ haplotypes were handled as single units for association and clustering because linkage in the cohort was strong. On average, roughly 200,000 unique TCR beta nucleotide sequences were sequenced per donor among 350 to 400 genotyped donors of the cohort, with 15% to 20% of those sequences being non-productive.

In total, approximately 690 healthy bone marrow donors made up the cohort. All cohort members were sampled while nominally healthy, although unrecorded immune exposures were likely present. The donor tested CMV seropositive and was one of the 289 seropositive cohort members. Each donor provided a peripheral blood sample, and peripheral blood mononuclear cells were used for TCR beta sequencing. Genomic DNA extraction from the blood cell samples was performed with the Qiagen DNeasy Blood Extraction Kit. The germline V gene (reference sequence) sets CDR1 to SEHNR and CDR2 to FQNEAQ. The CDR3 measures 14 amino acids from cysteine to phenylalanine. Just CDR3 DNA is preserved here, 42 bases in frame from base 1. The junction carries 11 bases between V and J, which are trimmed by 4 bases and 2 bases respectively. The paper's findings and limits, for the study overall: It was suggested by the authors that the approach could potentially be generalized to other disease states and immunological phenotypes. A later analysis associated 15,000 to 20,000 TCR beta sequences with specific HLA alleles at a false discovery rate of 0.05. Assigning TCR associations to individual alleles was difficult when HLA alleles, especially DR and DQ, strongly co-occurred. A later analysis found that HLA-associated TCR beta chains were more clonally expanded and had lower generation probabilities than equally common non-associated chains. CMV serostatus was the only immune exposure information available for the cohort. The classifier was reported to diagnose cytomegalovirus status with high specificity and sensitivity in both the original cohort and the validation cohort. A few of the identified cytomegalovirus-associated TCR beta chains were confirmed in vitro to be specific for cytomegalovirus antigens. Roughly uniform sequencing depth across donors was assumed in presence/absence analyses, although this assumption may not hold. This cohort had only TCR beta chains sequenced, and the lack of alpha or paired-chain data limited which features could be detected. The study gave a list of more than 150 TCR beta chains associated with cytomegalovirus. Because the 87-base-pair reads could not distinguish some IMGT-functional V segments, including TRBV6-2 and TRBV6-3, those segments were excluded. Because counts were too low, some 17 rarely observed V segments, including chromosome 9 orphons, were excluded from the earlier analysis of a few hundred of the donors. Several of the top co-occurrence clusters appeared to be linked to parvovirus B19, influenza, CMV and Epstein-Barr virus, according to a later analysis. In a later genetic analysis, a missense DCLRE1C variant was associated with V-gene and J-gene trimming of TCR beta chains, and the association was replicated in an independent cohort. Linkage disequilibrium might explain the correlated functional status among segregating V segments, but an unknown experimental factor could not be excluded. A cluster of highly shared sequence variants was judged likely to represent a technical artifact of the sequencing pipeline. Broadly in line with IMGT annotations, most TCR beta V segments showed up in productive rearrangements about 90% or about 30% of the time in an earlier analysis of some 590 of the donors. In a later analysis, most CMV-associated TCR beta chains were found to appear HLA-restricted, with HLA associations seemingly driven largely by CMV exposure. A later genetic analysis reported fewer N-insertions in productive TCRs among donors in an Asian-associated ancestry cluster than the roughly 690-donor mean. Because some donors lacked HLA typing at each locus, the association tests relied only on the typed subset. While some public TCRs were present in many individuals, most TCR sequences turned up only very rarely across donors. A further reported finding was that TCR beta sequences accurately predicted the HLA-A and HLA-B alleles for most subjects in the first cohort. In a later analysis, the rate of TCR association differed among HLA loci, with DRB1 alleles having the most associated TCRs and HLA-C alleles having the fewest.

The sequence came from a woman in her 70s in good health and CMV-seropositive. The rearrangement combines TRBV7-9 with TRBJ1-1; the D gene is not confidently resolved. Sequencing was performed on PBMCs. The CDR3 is CASSSGSGNTEAFF. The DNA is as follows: TGTGCCAGCAGCTCCGGGTCGGGTAACACTGAAGCTTTCTTT.